The entry below gives a single T cell receptor (beta chain) sequence along with its context. The ends were cut back, 3 bases at V and 7 bases at J, with 20 bases in the middle. Germline V gives CDR1 SGHRS, CDR2 YFSETQ. The CDR3 contains 17 residues. The sample is drawn from a study of Ad26.COV2.S vaccination and SARS-CoV-2 variants. TCRdb keeps only in-frame clones here, not all; method: immunoSEQ multiplex PCR. The top ten hold 2% to 2.5% of the sample, which has approximately 300,000 clones, around four fifths seen once. Noted treatment: approximately 18 received Ad26.COV2.S at low or high dose, single or two shots; roughly 5 received placebo; per-sample allocation not given. Collection of samples fell on day 63 after the first vaccine or placebo injection.

The receptor comes from a person aged 18-60 years who received the Ad26.COV2.S COVID-19 vaccine or a placebo. The starting material was peripheral blood, obtained in a trial of Ad26.COV2.S vaccine versus placebo. This chain links TRBV5-1 with TRBJ1-6; D is possibly TRBD1 (5 bases). The chain's CDR3 is CASSWDPGEGQNSPLHF. CDR3 DNA: TGCGCCAGCAGCTGGGATCCGGGGGAGGGTCAAAATTCACCCCTCCACTTT. Combining the CDR3 with reference TRBV5-1 and TRBJ1-6 gives the whole variable domain KAGVTQTPRYLIKTRGQQVTLSCSPISGHRSVSWYQQTPGQGLQFLFEYFSETQRNKGNFPGRFSGRQFSNSRSEMNVSTLELGDSALYLCASSWDPGEGQNSPLHFGNGTRLTVT.